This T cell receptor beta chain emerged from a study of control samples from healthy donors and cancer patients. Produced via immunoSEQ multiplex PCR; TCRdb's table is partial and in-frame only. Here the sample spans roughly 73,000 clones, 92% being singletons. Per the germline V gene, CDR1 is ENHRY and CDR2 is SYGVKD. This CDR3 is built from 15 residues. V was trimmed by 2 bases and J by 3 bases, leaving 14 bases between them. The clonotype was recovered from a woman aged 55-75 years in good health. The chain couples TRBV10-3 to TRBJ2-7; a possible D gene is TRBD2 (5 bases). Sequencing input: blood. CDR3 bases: TGTGCCATCAGTGAGAGAGGGCAGGCGATCTACGAGCAGTACTTC. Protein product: CAISERGQAIYEQYF.